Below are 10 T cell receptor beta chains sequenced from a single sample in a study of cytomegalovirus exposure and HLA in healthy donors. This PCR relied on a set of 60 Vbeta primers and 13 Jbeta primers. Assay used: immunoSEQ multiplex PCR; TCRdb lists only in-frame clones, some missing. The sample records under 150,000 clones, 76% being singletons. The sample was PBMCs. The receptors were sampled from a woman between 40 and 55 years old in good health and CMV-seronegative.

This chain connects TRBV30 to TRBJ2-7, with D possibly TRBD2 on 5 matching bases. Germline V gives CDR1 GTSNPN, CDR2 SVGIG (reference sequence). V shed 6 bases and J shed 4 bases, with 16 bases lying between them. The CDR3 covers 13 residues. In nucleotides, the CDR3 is TGTGCCTGTTCGGAAGGACTGGGGTACGAGCAGTACTTC. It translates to CACSEGLGYEQYF.

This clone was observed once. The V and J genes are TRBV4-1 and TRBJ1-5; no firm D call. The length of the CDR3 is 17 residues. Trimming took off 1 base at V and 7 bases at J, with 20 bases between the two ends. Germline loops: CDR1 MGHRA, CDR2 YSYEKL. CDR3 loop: CASSQATLVAEGQPQHF. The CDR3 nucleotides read TGCGCCAGCAGCCAAGCCACCCTAGTCGCGGAGGGCCAGCCCCAGCATTTT.

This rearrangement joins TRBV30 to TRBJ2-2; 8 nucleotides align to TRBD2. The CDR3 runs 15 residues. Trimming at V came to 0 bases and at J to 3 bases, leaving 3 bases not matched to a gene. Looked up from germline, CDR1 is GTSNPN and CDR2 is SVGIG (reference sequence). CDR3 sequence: CAWSVDGRDTGELFF. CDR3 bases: TGTGCCTGGAGTGTAGACGGGAGGGACACCGGGGAGCTGTTTTTT. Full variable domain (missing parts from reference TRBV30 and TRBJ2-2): SQTIHQWPATLVQPVGSPLSLECTVEGTSNPNLYWYRQAAGRGLQLLFYSVGIGQISSEVPQNLSASRPQDRQFILSSKKLLLSDSGFYLCAWSVDGRDTGELFFGEGSRLTVL.

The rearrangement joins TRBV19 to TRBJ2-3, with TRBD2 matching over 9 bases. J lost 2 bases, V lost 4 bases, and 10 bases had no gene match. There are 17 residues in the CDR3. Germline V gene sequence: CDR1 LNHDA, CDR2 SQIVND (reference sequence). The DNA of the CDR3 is TGTGCCAGTAGTACCATTGGACTAGCGAGACCCACAGATACGCAGTATTTT. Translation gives CASSTIGLARPTDTQYF.

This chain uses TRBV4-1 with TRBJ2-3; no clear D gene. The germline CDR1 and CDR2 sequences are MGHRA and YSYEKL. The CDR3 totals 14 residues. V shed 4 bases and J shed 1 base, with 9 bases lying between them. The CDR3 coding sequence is TGCGCCAGCAGCCCCGCGCTAGGCACAGATACGCAGTATTTT. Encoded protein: CASSPALGTDTQYF.

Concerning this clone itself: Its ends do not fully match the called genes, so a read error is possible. The chain's CDR3 is CSSSHRDYGYTF. The CDR3 DNA sequence: TGTTCCAGCAGTCACAGGGACTACGGCTACACCTTC. The V and J genes are TRBV7-9 and TRBJ1-2; possible D gene TRBD1, 6 bases. There are 12 residues in the CDR3. Looked up from germline, CDR1 is SEHNR and CDR2 is FQNEAQ (reference sequence). Based on the CDR3 plus reference TRBV7-9 and TRBJ1-2, the full variable domain is DTGVSQNPRHKITKRGQNVTFRCDPISEHNRLYWYRQTLGQGPEFLTYFQNEAQLEKSRLLSDRFSAERPKGSFSTLEIQRTEQGDSAMYLCSSSHRDYGYTFGSGTRLTVV.

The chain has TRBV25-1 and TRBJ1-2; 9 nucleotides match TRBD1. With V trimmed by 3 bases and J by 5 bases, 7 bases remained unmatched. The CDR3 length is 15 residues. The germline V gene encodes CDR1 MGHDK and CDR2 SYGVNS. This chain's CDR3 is CASSERGGQGYGYTF. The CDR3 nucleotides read TGTGCCAGCAGTGAGAGAGGGGGACAGGGATATGGCTACACCTTC.

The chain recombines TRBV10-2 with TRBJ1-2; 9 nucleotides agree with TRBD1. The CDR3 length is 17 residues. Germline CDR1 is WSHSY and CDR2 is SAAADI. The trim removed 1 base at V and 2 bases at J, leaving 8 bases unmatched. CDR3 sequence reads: CASSEYLQGAANYGYTF. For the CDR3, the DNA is TGCGCCAGCAGTGAGTATTTACAGGGGGCTGCGAACTATGGCTACACCTTC.

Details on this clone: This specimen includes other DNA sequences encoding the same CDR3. CDR3 in DNA: TGTGCCAGCTCTCCAGACAGGGACTATGGCTACACCTTC. Translating it yields CASSPDRDYGYTF. V is TRBV18 and J is TRBJ1-2; the match to TRBD1 covers 7 bases. Unmatched junction bases numbered 4, after V lost 6 bases and J lost 3 bases. The germline CDR1 and CDR2 sequences are KGHSH and LQKENI. CDR3 length: 13 amino acids. The whole variable domain, filled in from reference TRBV18 and TRBJ1-2, reads NAGVMQNPRHLVRRRGQEARLRCSPMKGHSHVYWYRQLPEEGLKFMVYLQKENIIDESGMPKERFSAEFPKEGPSILRIQQVVRGDSAAYFCASSPDRDYGYTFGSGTRLTVV.

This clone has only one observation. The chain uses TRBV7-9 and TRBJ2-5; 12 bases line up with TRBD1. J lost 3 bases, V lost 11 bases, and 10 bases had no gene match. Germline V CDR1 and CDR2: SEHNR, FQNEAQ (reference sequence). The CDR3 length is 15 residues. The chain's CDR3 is CASGEGQGAEETQYF. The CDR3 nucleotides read TGTGCCTCAGGGGAGGGACAGGGGGCTGAAGAGACCCAGTACTTC. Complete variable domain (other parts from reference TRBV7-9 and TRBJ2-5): DTGVSQNPRHKITKRGQNVTFRCDPISEHNRLYWYRQTLGQGPEFLTYFQNEAQLEKSRLLSDRFSAERPKGSFSTLEIQRTEQGDSAMYLCASGEGQGAEETQYFGPGTRLLVL.